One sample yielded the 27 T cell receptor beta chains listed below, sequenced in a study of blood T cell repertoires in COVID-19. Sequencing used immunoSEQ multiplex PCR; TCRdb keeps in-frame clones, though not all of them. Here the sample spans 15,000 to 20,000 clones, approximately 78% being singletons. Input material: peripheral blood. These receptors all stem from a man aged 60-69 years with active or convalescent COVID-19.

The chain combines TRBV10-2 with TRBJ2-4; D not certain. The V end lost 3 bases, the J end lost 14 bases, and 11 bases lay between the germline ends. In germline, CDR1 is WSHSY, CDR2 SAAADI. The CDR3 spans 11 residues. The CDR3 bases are TGCGCCAGCAGTGATTTGTACTTAAAGTACTTC. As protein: CASSDLYLKYF.

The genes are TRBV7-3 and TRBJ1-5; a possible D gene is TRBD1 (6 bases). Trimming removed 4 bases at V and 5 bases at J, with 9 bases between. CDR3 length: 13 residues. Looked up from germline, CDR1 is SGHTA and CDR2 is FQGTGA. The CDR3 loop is CASSWGPDQPQHF. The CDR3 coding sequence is TGTGCCAGCAGCTGGGGGCCCGATCAGCCCCAGCATTTT. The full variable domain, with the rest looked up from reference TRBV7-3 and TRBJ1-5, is GAGVSQTPSNKVTEKGKYVELRCDPISGHTALYWYRQSLGQGPEFLIYFQGTGAADDSGLPNDRFFAVRPEGSVSTLKIQRTERGDSAVYLCASSWGPDQPQHFGDGTRLSIL.

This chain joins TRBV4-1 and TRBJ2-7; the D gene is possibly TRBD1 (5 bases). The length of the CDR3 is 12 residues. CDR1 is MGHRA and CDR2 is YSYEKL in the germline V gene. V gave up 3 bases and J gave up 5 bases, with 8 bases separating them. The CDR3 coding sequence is TGCGCCAGCAGCCACCAGGGTAACGAGCAGTACTTC. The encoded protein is CASSHQGNEQYF.

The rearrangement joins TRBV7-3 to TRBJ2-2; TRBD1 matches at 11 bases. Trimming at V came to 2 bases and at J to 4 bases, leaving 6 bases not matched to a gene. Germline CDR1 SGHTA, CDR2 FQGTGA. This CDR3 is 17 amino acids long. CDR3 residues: CASSLPGTGGITGELFF. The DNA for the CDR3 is TGTGCCAGCAGCTTACCCGGGACAGGGGGAATCACCGGGGAGCTGTTTTTT.

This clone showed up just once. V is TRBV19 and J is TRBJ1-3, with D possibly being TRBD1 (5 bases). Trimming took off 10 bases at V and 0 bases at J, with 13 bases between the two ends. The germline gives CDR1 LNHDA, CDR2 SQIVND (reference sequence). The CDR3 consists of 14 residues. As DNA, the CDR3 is TGTGCCACCCAGGGACTTCACTCTGGAAACACCATATATTTT. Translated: CATQGLHSGNTIYF. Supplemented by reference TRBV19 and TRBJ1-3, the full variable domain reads DGGITQSPKYLFRKEGQNVTLSCEQNLNHDAMYWYRQDPGQGLRLIYYSQIVNDFQKGDIAEGYSVSREKKESFPLTVTSAQKNPTAFYLCATQGLHSGNTIYFGEGSWLTVV.

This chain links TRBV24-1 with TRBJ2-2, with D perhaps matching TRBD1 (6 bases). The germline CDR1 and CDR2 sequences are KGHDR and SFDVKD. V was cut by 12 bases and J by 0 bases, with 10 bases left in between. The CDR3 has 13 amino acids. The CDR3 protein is CAAQGTNTGELFF. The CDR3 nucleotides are TGTGCCGCTCAGGGGACGAACACCGGGGAGCTGTTTTTT.

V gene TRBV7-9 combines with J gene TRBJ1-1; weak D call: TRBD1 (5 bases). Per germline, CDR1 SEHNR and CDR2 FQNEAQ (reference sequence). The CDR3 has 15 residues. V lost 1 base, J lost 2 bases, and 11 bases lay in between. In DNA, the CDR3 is TGTGCCAGCAGCTTAGAAGGTAGGGGAAACACTGAAGCTTTCTTT. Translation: CASSLEGRGNTEAFF.

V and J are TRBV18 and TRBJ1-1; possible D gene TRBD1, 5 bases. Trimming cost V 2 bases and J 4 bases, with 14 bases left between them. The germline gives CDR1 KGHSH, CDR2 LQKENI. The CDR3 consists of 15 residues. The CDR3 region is CASSPSSVGGTEAFF. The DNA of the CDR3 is TGTGCCAGCTCACCATCCTCGGTGGGGGGCACTGAAGCTTTCTTT.

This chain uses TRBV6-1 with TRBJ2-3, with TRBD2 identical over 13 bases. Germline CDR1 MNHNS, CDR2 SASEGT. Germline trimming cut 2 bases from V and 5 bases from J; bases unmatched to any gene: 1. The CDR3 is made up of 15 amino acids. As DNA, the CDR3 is TGTGCCAGCAGTGAAACTAGCGGGAGGGGAGATACGCAGTATTTT. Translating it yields CASSETSGRGDTQYF.

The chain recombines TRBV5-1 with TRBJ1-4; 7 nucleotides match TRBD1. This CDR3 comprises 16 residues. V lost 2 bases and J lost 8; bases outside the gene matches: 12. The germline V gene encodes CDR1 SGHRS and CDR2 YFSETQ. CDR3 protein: CASSLTPDRWEEKLFF. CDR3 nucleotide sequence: TGCGCCAGCAGCTTAACCCCGGACAGGTGGGAGGAAAAACTGTTTTTT.

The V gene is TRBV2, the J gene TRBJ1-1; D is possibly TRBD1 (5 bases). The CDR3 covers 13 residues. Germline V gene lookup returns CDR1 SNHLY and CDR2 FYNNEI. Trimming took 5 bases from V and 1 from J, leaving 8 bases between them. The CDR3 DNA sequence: TGTGCCAGCAGTTTGGACACGAACACTGAAGCTTTCTTT. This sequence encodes CASSLDTNTEAFF.

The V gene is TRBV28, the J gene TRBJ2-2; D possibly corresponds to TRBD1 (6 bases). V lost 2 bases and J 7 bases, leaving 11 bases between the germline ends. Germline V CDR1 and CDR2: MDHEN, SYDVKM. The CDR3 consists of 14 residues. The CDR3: CASSLGGSSGELFF. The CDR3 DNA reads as TGTGCCAGCAGTTTAGGGGGCTCGAGCGGGGAGCTGTTTTTT.

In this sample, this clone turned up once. The CDR3 DNA follows: TGTGCCTGGAGTGTAGGGGACACCATATATTTT. This codes for CAWSVGDTIYF. This chain links TRBV30 with TRBJ1-3, with D possibly matching TRBD1 (5 bases). CDR1 and CDR2 from the germline V gene are GTSNPN and SVGIG (reference sequence). The CDR3 is made up of 11 amino acids. V lost 0 bases and J 8 bases, leaving 5 bases between the germline ends.

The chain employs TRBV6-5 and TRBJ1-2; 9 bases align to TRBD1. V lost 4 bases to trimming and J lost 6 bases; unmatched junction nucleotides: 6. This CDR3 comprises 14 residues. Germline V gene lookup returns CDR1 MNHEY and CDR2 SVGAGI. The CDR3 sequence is CASSFGDRADGYTF. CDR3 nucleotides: TGTGCCAGCAGTTTTGGGGACAGGGCCGATGGCTACACCTTC.

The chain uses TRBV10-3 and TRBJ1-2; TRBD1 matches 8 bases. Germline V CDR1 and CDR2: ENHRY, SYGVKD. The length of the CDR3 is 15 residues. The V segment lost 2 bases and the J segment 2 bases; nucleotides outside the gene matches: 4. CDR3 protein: CAISEHGQGNYGYTF. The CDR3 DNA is TGTGCCATCAGTGAGCACGGACAGGGAAACTATGGCTACACCTTC.

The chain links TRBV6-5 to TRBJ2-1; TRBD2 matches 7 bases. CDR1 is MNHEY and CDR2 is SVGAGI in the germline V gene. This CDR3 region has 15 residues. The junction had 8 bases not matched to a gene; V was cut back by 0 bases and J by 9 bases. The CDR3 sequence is CASSYSTGGPREQFF. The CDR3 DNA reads TGTGCCAGCAGTTACTCTACGGGAGGCCCCCGTGAGCAGTTCTTC.

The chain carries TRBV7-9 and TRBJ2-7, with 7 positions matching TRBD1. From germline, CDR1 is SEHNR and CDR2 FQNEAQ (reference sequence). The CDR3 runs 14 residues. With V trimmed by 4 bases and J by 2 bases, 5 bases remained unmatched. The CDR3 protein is CASSYDREPYEQYF. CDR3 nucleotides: TGTGCCAGCAGCTACGACAGGGAACCCTACGAGCAGTACTTC.

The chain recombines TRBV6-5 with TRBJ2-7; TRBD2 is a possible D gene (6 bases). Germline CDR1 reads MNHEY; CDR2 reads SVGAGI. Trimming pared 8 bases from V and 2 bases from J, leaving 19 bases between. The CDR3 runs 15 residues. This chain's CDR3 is CASSLRDLTPYEQYF. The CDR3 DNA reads TGTGCCAGCTCACTCCGGGACTTAACCCCCTACGAGCAGTACTTC.

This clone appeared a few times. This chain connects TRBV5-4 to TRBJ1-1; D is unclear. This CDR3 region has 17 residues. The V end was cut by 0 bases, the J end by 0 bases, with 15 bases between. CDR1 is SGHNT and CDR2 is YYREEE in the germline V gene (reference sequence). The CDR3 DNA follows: TGTGCCAGCAGCTTGGGGGCAGTTAGAACCTTGAACACTGAAGCTTTCTTT. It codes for CASSLGAVRTLNTEAFF.

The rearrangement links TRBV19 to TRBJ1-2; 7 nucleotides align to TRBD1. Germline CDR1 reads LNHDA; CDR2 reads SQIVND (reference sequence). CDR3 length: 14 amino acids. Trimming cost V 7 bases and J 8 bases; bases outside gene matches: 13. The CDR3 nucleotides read TGTGCCAGTACCTACAAAAGACAGGGAGGAGGCTACACCTTC. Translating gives CASTYKRQGGGYTF. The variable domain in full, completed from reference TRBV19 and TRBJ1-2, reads DGGITQSPKYLFRKEGQNVTLSCEQNLNHDAMYWYRQDPGQGLRLIYYSQIVNDFQKGDIAEGYSVSREKKESFPLTVTSAQKNPTAFYLCASTYKRQGGGYTFGSGTRLTVV.

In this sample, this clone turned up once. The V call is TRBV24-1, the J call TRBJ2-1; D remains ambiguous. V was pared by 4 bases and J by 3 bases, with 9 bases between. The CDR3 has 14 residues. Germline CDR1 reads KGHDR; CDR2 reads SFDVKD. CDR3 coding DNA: TGTGCCACCAGTGAAGGAGTAGTCTACAATGAGCAGTTCTTC. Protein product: CATSEGVVYNEQFF.

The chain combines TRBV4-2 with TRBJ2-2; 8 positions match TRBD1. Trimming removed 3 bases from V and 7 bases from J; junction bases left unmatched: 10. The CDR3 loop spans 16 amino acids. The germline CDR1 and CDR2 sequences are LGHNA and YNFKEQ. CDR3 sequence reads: CASSQGRRQGSGELFF. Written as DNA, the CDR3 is TGTGCCAGCAGCCAGGGAAGGAGACAGGGGAGCGGGGAGCTGTTTTTT.

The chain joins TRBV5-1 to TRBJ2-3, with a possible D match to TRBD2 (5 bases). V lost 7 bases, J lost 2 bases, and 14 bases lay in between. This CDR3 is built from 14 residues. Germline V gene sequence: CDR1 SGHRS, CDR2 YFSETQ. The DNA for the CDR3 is TGCGCCAGCTGGAGAGGGAGAGCCACAGATACGCAGTATTTT. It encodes CASWRGRATDTQYF.

The CDR3 loop is CASSISAASGDYNEQFF. The CDR3 DNA reads as TGTGCCAGTAGTATTTCGGCGGCTAGCGGGGACTACAATGAGCAGTTCTTC. This chain uses TRBV19 with TRBJ2-1; 9 positions match TRBD2. V lost 3 bases and J lost 3; bases outside the gene matches: 9. CDR1 and CDR2 (germline): LNHDA, SQIVND (reference sequence). CDR3 length: 17 amino acids.

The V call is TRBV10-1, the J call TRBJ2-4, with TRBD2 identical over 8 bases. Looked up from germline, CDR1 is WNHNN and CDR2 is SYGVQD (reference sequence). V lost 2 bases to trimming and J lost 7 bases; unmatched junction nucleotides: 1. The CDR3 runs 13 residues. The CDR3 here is CASSEGTRNIQYF. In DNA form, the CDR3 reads TGCGCCAGCAGTGAGGGGACTAGGAACATTCAGTACTTC.

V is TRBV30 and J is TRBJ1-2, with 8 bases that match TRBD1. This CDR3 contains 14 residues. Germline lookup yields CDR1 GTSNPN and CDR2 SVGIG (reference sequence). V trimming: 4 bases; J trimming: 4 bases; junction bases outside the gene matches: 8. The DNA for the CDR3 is TGTGCCTGGACCATTGTAGGGACAGGCTATGGCTACACCTTC. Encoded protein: CAWTIVGTGYGYTF.

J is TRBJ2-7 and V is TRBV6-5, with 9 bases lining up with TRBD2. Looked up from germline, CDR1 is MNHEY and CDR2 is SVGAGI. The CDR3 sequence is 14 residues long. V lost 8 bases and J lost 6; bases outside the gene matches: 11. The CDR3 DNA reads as TGTGCCAGCGGGGCGGGAGGGGCTGCGGGCGAGCAGTACTTC. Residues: CASGAGGAAGEQYF.